The rows below give T cell receptor beta chains drawn from one sample of a study of T cell responses to AZD1222 COVID-19 vaccine. Sequenced by immunoSEQ multiplex PCR; TCRdb stores in-frame clones only, minus some. The table records around 180,000 clones, around nine tenths of them present only once. The source material was peripheral blood, sampled on day 0 of AZD1222 vaccination. These receptors all come from an adult in good health. The CDR3 runs from the conserved cysteine through the conserved F or W. The order of the fields is V gene, J gene, CDR3 protein.

TRBV18	TRBJ1-2	CASSRPQSGYTF
TRBV5-4	TRBJ1-2	CASSLARGLGGYTF
TRBV21-1	TRBJ1-5	CASSTGGAGNQPQHF
TRBV28	TRBJ1-5	CASSSFAQGSNQPQHF
TRBV6-5	TRBJ1-3	CASSYRTDSGNTIYF
TRBV11-2	TRBJ1-1	CASSPRSFGAFF
TRBV10-3	TRBJ1-5	CAISADSNQPQHF
TRBV2	TRBJ1-6	CASRGEEGSPLHF
TRBV9	TRBJ1-2	CASSAPTDRDDGYTF
TRBV28	TRBJ1-2	CASSFRDRGYGYTF
TRBV19	TRBJ1-3	CASRPGQASSGNTIYF
TRBV19	TRBJ1-1	CASSILLLGTEAFF
TRBV7-3	TRBJ1-2	CASSFTGGANYGYTF
TRBV6-5	TRBJ2-5	CAAPFGGIGETQYF
TRBV5-5	TRBJ1-1	CASSATPLMNTEAFF
TRBV4-1	TRBJ2-7	CASSSAYEQYF
TRBV11-2	TRBJ1-3	CATKGVYRNTIYF
TRBV6-5	TRBJ1-1	CASSYTRAADTEAFF
TRBV30	TRBJ1-3	CAWSPGGTGNTIYF
TRBV27	TRBJ1-5	CASSPRWNQPQHF
TRBV28	TRBJ1-1	CASSWGGRVATEAFF
TRBV7-9	TRBJ2-2	CASSYRGQGNTGELFF
TRBV28	TRBJ1-2	CASRQDTYGYTF
TRBV30	TRBJ1-3	CAWSVGGVSGNTIYF
TRBV6-6	TRBJ1-5	CVSLPASNQPQHF
TRBV11-3	TRBJ2-3	CASSRDRVGTQYF
TRBV29-1	TRBJ1-5	CSVEAVRGQPQHF
TRBV5-1	TRBJ1-1	CASSSGTPSTEAFF
TRBV2	TRBJ1-3	CASTVDTFGNTIYF
TRBV24-1	TRBJ1-4	CATKGETNEKLFF
TRBV6-5	TRBJ1-4	CASSTWGAANEKLFF
TRBV28	TRBJ1-2	CASSLWVGGNYGYTF
TRBV6-5	TRBJ2-5	CASSYGTSGLLETQYF
TRBV3-1/TRBV3-2	TRBJ2-1	CASSHADRDWGYNEQFF
TRBV2	TRBJ1-5	CASSEGSLTNQPQHF
TRBV9	TRBJ2-5	CASSPLTGGEVTQYF
TRBV3-1/TRBV3-2	TRBJ1-1	CASSQDHAAFF
TRBV12-3/TRBV12-4	TRBJ2-7	CASRPRTGAEQYF
TRBV7-2	TRBJ2-4	CASRDLHIQYF
TRBV28	TRBJ1-1	CASSASGGSGAFF
TRBV7-2	TRBJ2-1	CASSHNRFSYNEQFF
TRBV9	TRBJ1-6	CASSEGPGSDSPLHF
TRBV20-1	TRBJ2-3	CSARSGDTQYF
TRBV9	TRBJ2-7	CASSVTVSGGLYEQYF
TRBV19	TRBJ1-1	CASSIQGRGTEAFF
TRBV28	TRBJ1-3	CASSTGISGNTIYF
TRBV6-5	TRBJ2-5	CASSFIMTGQETQYF
TRBV12-3/TRBV12-4	TRBJ1-2	CASIDRGLGGYTF
TRBV7-2	TRBJ2-7	CASGYEQYF
TRBV18	TRBJ1-5	CASSPLEGNQPQHF
TRBV30	TRBJ1-5	CAWRRGDQPQHF
TRBV27	TRBJ1-1	CASSLDRVGGTEAFF
TRBV9	TRBJ1-2	CASSSDRDGGYTF
TRBV11-1	TRBJ1-2	CASSQGRSFYGYTF